What follows is one TCR beta chain and its context. Its antigen is not identified. The data belong to a study of cytomegalovirus exposure and HLA in healthy donors. Study results and limitations: For most TCR beta V segments, an earlier analysis put the productive rate at about 90% or about 30% of the time.

Germline CDR1 LNHNV, CDR2 YYDKDF (reference sequence). V dropped 2 bases and J dropped 5 bases, with 13 bases sitting between them. The CDR3 has 14 residues. All donors participated as healthy donors of bone marrow. In the PCR, 60 Vbeta and 13 Jbeta primers were used. Profiling relied on immunoSEQ multiplex PCR, and the TCRdb table lists in-frame clones only, not all of them. Here the sample spans approximately 210,000 clones, roughly 82% being singletons. The source material was PBMCs. This chain joins TRBV15 and TRBJ2-7; D possibly corresponds to TRBD1 (6 bases). This clonotype was obtained from a man in his forties or fifties in good health and CMV-seropositive. The CDR3 here is CATSRTTDRHEQYF. DNA of the CDR3: TGTGCCACCAGCAGAACCACCGACAGGCACGAGCAGTACTTC.